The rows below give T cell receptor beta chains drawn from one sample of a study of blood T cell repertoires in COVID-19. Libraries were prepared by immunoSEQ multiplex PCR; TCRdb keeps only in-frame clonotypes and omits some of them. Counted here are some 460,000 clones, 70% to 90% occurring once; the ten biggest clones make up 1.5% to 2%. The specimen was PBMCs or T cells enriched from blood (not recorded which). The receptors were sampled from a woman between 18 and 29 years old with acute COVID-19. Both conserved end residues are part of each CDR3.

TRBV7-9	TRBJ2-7	CASRPGQGYEQYF
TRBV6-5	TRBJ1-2	CASSYSGGGYTF
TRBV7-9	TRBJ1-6	CASSLDRSPLHF
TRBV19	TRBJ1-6	CASSIAINSPLHF
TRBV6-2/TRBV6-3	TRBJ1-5	CASSPWGQGLNQPQHF
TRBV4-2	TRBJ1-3	CASSQDSGAGAGNTIYF
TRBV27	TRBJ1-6	CASSPIDRSSYNSPLHF
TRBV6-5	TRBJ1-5	CAREGTGIQPQHF
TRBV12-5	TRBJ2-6	CASGLVQNSGANVLTF
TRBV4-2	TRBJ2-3	CASSAGTRSTDTQYF
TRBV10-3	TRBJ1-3	CAIGQGTGNTIYF
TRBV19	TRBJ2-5	CASSIRTTGKVGETQYF
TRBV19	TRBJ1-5	CASQVGDRINQPQHF
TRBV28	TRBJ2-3	CASSLFSRPTDTQYF
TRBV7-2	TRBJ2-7	CASSSTGLVYEQYF
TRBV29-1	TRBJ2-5	CSGYRLGFGETQYF
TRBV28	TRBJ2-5	CASLEGKTQYF
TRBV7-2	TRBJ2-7	CASSPFGRGVGEQYF
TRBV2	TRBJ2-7	CASTSRAGVSYEQYF
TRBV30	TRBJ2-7	CAWGQGASSNEQYF
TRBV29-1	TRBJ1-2	CSVPPQANYGYTF
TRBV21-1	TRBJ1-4	CASSKHSGTGYNEKLFF
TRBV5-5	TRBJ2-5	CASSNRTATQETQYF
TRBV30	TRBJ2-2	CAGFGGQGRTGELFF
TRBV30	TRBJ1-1	CAWSLRGRNTEAFF
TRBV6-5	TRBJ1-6	CASRDSSYNSPLHF
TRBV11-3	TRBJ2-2	CASSLDRAGARGELFF
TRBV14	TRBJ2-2	CASSQVPGTETGELFF
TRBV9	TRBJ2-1	CASSLGLAGGSLSSYNEQFF
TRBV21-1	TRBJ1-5	CASSIREKGRNQPQHF
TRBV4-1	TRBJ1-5	CASSQGGQGLQPQHF
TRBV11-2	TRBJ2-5	CASSLDGQGLETQYF
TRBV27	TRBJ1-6	CASSLGAWDTYNSPLHF
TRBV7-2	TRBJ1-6	CASSLPGSPLHF
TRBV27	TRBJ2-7	CASSIRQRSYEQYF
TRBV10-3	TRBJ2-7	CAISVGVSYEQYF
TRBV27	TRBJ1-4	CASRKEDRANEKLFF
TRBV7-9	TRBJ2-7	CASSSFGDRASYEQYF
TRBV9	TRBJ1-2	CASSRGTGNYGYTF
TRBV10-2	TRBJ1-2	CASSDWDTNAYYGYTF
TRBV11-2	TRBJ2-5	CASSPAGTLLYQETQYF
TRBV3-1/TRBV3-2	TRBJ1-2	CASSQTGFDYGYTF
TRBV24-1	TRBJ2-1	CATSDLGGPYNEQFF
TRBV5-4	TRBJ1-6	CASSFGSGRSPLHF
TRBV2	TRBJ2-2	CASRLTGVGGELFF
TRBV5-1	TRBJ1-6	CASSLEDVGSSYNSPLHF
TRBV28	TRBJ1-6	CASSPMGQGDSPLHF
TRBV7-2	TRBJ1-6	CASSDSLNSPLHF
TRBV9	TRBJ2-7	CASSASRTGDEQYF
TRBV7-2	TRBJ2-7	CASSLASGRYEQYF
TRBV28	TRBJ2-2	CASSLGLAGNGELFF
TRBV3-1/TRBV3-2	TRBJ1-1	CASSQDGAVTEAFF
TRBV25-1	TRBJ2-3	CASSGTAGGTDTQYF
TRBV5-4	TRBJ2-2	CASSLGAAGGPAGELFF
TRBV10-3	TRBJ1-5	CAISAGFGSNQPQHF
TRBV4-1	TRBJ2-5	CASSQDRYTRLAGGSTETQYF
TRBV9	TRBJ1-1	CASSVEAGGTEAFF